Shown below are 29 T cell receptor beta chains from a single sample sequenced in a study of blood T cells in healthy people across ages. Sample-barcoded 5' priming and a J-beta primer mix drove a second PCR of roughly 6 to 12 cycles. TCRdb re-analysed the 5' RACE reads in MiXCR, keeping a single row per CDR3 protein. The table has about 1 million distinct CDR3 sequences, under 55% seen once. Sequencing was performed on blood. Source of these receptors: a woman aged 55-69 years in good health.

The chain has TRBV24-1 and TRBJ2-1, with TRBD2 matching 11 bases. The CDR3 length is 17 residues. The J segment lost 7 bases and the V segment lost 4 bases, leaving 11 bases of the junction unmatched. Germline V gives CDR1 KGHDR, CDR2 SFDVKD. The CDR3 loop is CATSEGGSGRAGNEQFF. As DNA, the CDR3 is TGTGCCACCAGTGAGGGGGGTAGCGGGAGGGCCGGAAATGAGCAGTTCTTC.

V and J are TRBV6-5 and TRBJ2-4; the D gene could be TRBD1 or TRBD2 (5 bases each). The DNA end favors TRBJ2-7, so the J call may be wrong. Looked up from germline, CDR1 is MNHEY and CDR2 is SVGAGI. The CDR3 sequence is 13 residues long. The CDR3 DNA follows: TGTGCCAGCAGCGACAAGGGACCCTACGAGCAGTACTTC. Translated: CASSDKGPYEQYF.

The gene calls are TRBV3-1 and TRBJ2-7; D not resolved. In germline, CDR1 is LGHDT, CDR2 YNNKEL (reference sequence). The CDR3 loop spans 12 amino acids. Deletions cut 3 bases from V and 2 bases from J, with 5 bases between. CDR3 residues: CASSHWPYEQYF. In nucleotides, the CDR3 is TGTGCCAGCAGCCATTGGCCCTACGAGCAGTACTTC.

This clonotype was counted between two and nine times. V and J are TRBV10-3 and TRBJ1-2; D is possibly TRBD1 (6 bases). The CDR3 spans 14 residues. Germline V gives CDR1 ENHRY, CDR2 SYGVKD. V was clipped by 8 bases and J by 5 bases, with 18 bases between them. The CDR3 spells CAIQAGELGYGYTF. DNA of the CDR3: TGTGCCATCCAGGCAGGGGAGCTCGGGTATGGCTACACCTTC.

The V call is TRBV4-1, the J call TRBJ2-5, with a tentative D call TRBD2 (6 bases). Trimming stripped 0 bases from V and 5 bases from J, with 13 bases between. Germline lookup yields CDR1 MGHRA and CDR2 YSYEKL. The CDR3 spans 15 residues. CDR3 DNA sequence: TGCGCCAGCAGCCAAGAGGAGGGATTGGGGGAGACCCAGTACTTC. Protein: CASSQEEGLGETQYF.

This clonotype was seen only a few times. The CDR3 DNA reads as TGTGCCAGCAGCGTAGAGGTGGGGTCGTGGGAGACCCAGTACTTC. Protein: CASSVEVGSWETQYF. The chain carries TRBV9 and TRBJ2-7; D gene ambiguous. The assigned J gene may be wrong: the sequence end matches TRBJ2-5 better. The length of the CDR3 is 15 residues. Germline V gene sequence: CDR1 SGDLS, CDR2 YYNGEE.

The V call is TRBV9, the J call TRBJ2-4; 7 bases match TRBD1. This CDR3 region has 16 residues. With 0 bases clipped from V and 13 bases from J, the junction kept 16 bases outside the gene matches. The V gene's germline CDR1 is SGDLS and CDR2 YYNGEE. The CDR3 region has the DNA TGTGCCAGCAGCGTAGGATGGGGACAGAGCGAGTGGGAGCAGTACTTC. Protein product: CASSVGWGQSEWEQYF.

This clonotype was picked up a small number of times. The chain has TRBV15 and TRBJ2-1; TRBD1 aligns across 9 bases. Germline values: CDR1 LNHNV, CDR2 YYDKDF (reference sequence). Trimming took 8 bases from V and 7 from J; bases not matched to a gene: 12. This CDR3 is 15 amino acids long. The CDR3 nucleotides are TGTGCCACCTCGGAGAGGGACAGGGTAGCGAATGAGCAGTTCTTC. It is translated as CATSERDRVANEQFF.

The genes are TRBV5-1 and TRBJ2-7; D is unresolved. Germline V gives CDR1 SGHRS, CDR2 YFSETQ. Trimming took 3 bases from V and 5 from J, leaving 18 bases between them. The CDR3 covers 15 residues. CDR3 loop: CASSSATTGKDEQYF. The CDR3 DNA reads as TGCGCCAGCAGCTCTGCCACCACCGGAAAGGACGAGCAGTACTTC.

The chain is built from TRBV20-1 and TRBJ2-7; weak D call: TRBD1 (5 bases). The CDR3 extends over 15 amino acids. Looked up from germline, CDR1 is DFQATT and CDR2 is SNEGSKA (reference sequence). V was clipped by 0 bases and J by 4 bases, with 16 bases between them. The CDR3 sequence: CSARESAKGRYEQYF. DNA of the CDR3: TGCAGTGCTAGAGAATCCGCGAAGGGGCGGTACGAGCAGTACTTC.

The CDR3, as DNA: TGTGCCAGCAGTTTGTGGACTAGCGGGAGCGGAGGGGGAGATACGCAGTATTTT. It encodes CASSLWTSGSGGGDTQYF. This rearrangement joins TRBV28 to TRBJ2-3; 13 nucleotides line up with TRBD2. Germline CDR1 MDHEN, CDR2 SYDVKM. The CDR3 totals 18 residues. The J segment lost 5 bases and the V segment lost 3 bases, leaving 11 bases of the junction unmatched.

The chain carries TRBV7-3 and TRBJ2-3; D unresolved. CDR3 length: 14 residues. Trimming removed 2 bases at V and 6 bases at J, with 12 bases between. The germline CDR1 and CDR2 sequences are SGHTA and FQGTGA. CDR3 in DNA: TGTGCCAGCAGCTTAGCCGCGGATCGGGATACGCAGTATTTT. Its protein product is CASSLAADRDTQYF.

In this sample, this clonotype turned up once. The chain is built from TRBV9 and TRBJ2-3; D unclear. Germline-derived CDR1 and CDR2 are SGDLS and YYNGEE. Trimming removed 0 bases at V and 0 bases at J, with 8 bases between. The CDR3 runs to 15 residues. CDR3 sequence reads: CASSVAETSTDTQYF. The CDR3 nucleotides read TGTGCCAGCAGCGTAGCGGAGACTAGCACAGATACGCAGTATTTT.

This clonotype was detected a few times. The chain recombines TRBV15 with TRBJ2-3; 10 bases match TRBD2. Germline-derived CDR1 and CDR2 are LNHNV and YYDKDF (reference sequence). J gave up 10 bases and V 1 base, and 17 bases lay outside the gene matches. This CDR3 contains 18 residues. This CDR3 reads CATSRAIWTSGLPVAQYF. DNA for the CDR3: TGTGCCACCAGCAGAGCTATATGGACTAGCGGACTCCCCGTGGCGCAGTATTTT.

This clonotype was counted a few times. The chain employs TRBV12-3 or TRBV12-4 and TRBJ2-3; D uncertain. Trimming left V 2 bases short and J 2 bases short, with 8 bases between. The CDR3 extends over 14 amino acids. The CDR3 region is CASSLRENTDTQYF. The CDR3 DNA follows: TGTGCCAGCAGTTTAAGGGAAAACACAGATACGCAGTATTTT.

The chain recombines TRBV27 with TRBJ2-3; 9 bases are shared with TRBD2. Per the germline V gene, CDR1 is MNHEY and CDR2 is SMNVEV (reference sequence). The J segment lost 1 base and the V segment lost 4 bases, leaving 6 bases of the junction unmatched. The CDR3 is 16 residues long. CDR3: CASSYSSGTRTDTQYF. The CDR3 nucleotides read TGTGCCAGCAGTTACTCTAGCGGGACCCGCACAGATACGCAGTATTTT.

V is TRBV4-2 and J is TRBJ2-2; D gene ambiguous. CDR3 length: 19 residues. The ends were cut back, 0 bases at V and 0 bases at J, with 17 bases in the middle. Germline CDR1 reads LGHNA; CDR2 reads YNFKEQ. CDR3 nucleotides: TGTGCCAGCAGCCAAGATTATTCAGGATCGACTTCGAACACCGGGGAGCTGTTTTTT. This translates into CASSQDYSGSTSNTGELFF.

The chain recombines TRBV10-3 with TRBJ2-5, with D tentatively TRBD2 (6 bases). Per the germline V gene, CDR1 is ENHRY and CDR2 is SYGVKD. The CDR3 extends over 13 amino acids. Trimming stripped 6 bases from V and 5 bases from J, with 13 bases between. CDR3 nucleotides: TGTGCCATCAGGGAGACTAGTGCGGAGACCCAGTACTTC. It specifies CAIRETSAETQYF.

The V and J genes are TRBV27 and TRBJ2-3; weak D call: TRBD2 (6 bases). Trimming shortened V by 6 bases and J by 2 bases, and 15 bases separated the two germline ends. Germline V gene data show CDR1 as MNHEY and CDR2 as SMNVEV (reference sequence). This CDR3 is 15 amino acids long. The CDR3 here is CASSFTSLNTDTQYF. In DNA form, the CDR3 reads TGTGCCAGCAGCTTCACTAGCCTGAACACAGATACGCAGTATTTT.

This chain links TRBV27 with TRBJ2-1, with 11 bases fitting TRBD2. J lost 8 bases, V lost 5 bases, and 11 bases had no gene match. Germline values: CDR1 MNHEY, CDR2 SMNVEV (reference sequence). This CDR3 has 16 amino acids. DNA of the CDR3: TGTGCCAGCAGTCCTGTAGCGGGAGGGCCCGTCCATGAGCAGTTCTTC. This gives the protein CASSPVAGGPVHEQFF.

The genes are TRBV12-3 or TRBV12-4 and TRBJ1-4, with D perhaps TRBD1 (5 bases). V was cut by 6 bases and J by 3 bases, with 17 bases left in between. This CDR3 is 16 amino acids long. In nucleotides, the CDR3 is TGTGCCAGCAGCACCCAGACAGAGCGAGCTAATGAAAAACTGTTTTTT. Encoded protein: CASSTQTERANEKLFF.

The chain carries TRBV21-1 and TRBJ2-1; the tabulated D call, TRBD2, remains unverified against the DNA. TRBV21-1 is recorded as a pseudogene. This CDR3 has 15 residues. CDR3 protein: CASSPLGEGDNEQFF. The DNA of the CDR3 is TGTGCCAGCAGCCCCCTGGGGGAGGGTGACAATGAGCAGTTCTTC.

This clonotype was counted only a few times. The V and J genes are TRBV7-9 and TRBJ2-1, with no clear D. Germline loops: CDR1 SEHNR, CDR2 FQNEAQ (reference sequence). The CDR3 spans 12 residues. Trimming removed 4 bases from V and 5 bases from J, with 6 bases in between. CDR3: CASSSLNNEQFF. CDR3 nucleotides: TGTGCCAGCAGCTCCCTGAACAATGAGCAGTTCTTC. Looking up the rest from reference TRBV7-9 and TRBJ2-1 gives the full variable domain: DTGVSQNPRHKITKRGQNVTFRCDPISEHNRLYWYRQTLGQGPEFLTYFQNEAQLEKSRLLSDRFSAERPKGSFSTLEIQRTEQGDSAMYLCASSSLNNEQFFGPGTRLTVL.

This clonotype was counted many times. V gene TRBV28 combines with J gene TRBJ2-1; D remains ambiguous. V lost 6 bases, J lost 1 base, and 7 bases lay in between. This CDR3 region has 13 residues. CDR1 and CDR2 from the germline V gene are MDHEN and SYDVKM. CDR3: CASRPISYNEQFF. The CDR3 bases are TGTGCCAGCAGACCGATATCCTACAATGAGCAGTTCTTC.

To note about this clonotype: A much larger clone differs by one base, so this may be a read error. V and J are TRBV6-6 and TRBJ2-1; 7 bases align to TRBD1. The CDR3 loop spans 16 amino acids. CDR1 is MNHNY and CDR2 is SVGAGI in the germline V gene (reference sequence). Unmatched junction bases numbered 17, after V lost 5 bases and J lost 10 bases. The CDR3 DNA sequence: TGTGCCAGCAGTCAGGACCGGGGACAGAGCTCCTACGAGCAGTTCTTC. It codes for CASSQDRGQSSYEQFF.

To note about this clonotype: Sequence at one end of the junction differs from germline and may be a read error. The chain recombines TRBV27 with TRBJ1-1; D call uncertain. Germline CDR1 and CDR2: MNHEY and SMNVEV (reference sequence). This CDR3 is 12 amino acids long. CDR3 sequence (DNA): TGTGTCAGCAGCCGTCGGGGCACTGAAGCTTTCTTT. Translated, it gives CVSSRRGTEAFF.

This chain links TRBV20-1 with TRBJ1-5; possible D gene TRBD1, 5 bases. Germline V lookup: CDR1 DFQATT, CDR2 SNEGSKA (reference sequence). V was shortened by 5 bases and J by 1 base, with 9 bases between the two germline ends. This CDR3 is 13 amino acids long. The CDR3 is CSAYEGSNQPQHF. CDR3 nucleotide sequence: TGCAGTGCTTACGAGGGGAGCAATCAGCCCCAGCATTTT.

V gene TRBV5-1 combines with J gene TRBJ2-5; maybe TRBD2 (5 bases). Trimming removed 4 bases at V and 4 bases at J, with 17 bases between. This CDR3 is 15 amino acids long. Germline V CDR1 and CDR2: SGHRS, YFSETQ. The CDR3 DNA sequence: TGCGCCAGCAGCGTTACGCCCCGGCGGGCAGAGACCCAGTACTTC. Its translation is CASSVTPRRAETQYF.

The gene calls are TRBV4-2 and TRBJ2-5, with D possibly matching TRBD1 (6 bases). Trimming removed 3 bases from V and 11 bases from J, with 25 bases in between. Germline loops: CDR1 LGHNA, CDR2 YNFKEQ. The CDR3 loop spans 16 amino acids. CDR3 coding DNA: TGTGCCAGCAGCCAGTACTGGACAGCCCCGGGGAATGAGCAGTACTTC. Protein sequence: CASSQYWTAPGNEQYF.